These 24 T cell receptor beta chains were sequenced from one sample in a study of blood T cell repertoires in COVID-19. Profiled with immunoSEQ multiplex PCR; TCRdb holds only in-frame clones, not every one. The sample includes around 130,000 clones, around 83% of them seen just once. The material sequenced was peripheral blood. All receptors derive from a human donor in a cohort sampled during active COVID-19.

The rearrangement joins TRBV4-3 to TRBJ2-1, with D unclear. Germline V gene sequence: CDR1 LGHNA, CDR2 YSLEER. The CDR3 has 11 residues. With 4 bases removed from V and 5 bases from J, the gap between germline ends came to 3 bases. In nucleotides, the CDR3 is TGCGCCAGCAGCCTCGACAATGAGCAGTTCTTC. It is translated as CASSLDNEQFF.

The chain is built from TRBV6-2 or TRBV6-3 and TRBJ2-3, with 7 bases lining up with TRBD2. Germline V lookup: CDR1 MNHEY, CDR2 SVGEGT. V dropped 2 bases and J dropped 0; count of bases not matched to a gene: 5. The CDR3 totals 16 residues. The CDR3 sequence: CASSYPISGSTDTQYF. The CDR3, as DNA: TGTGCCAGCAGTTACCCGATTAGCGGGAGCACAGATACGCAGTATTTT.

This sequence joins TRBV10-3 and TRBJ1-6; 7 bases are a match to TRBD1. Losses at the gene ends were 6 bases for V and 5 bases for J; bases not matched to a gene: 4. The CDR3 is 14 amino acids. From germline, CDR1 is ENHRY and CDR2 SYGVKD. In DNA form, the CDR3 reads TGTGCCATCAGCCCCGGGACAGATAATTCACCCCTCCACTTT. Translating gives CAISPGTDNSPLHF.

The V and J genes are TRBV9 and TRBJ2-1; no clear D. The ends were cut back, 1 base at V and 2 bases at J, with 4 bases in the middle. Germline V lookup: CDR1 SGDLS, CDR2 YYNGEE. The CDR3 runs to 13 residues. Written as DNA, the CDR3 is TGTGCCAGCAGCGTACTAGCCTACAATGAGCAGTTCTTC. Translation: CASSVLAYNEQFF.

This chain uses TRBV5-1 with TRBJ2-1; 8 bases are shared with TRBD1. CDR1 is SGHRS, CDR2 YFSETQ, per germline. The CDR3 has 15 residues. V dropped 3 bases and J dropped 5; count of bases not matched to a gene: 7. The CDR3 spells CASSSILTGDNEQFF. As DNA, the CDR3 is TGCGCCAGCAGCTCAATCCTGACAGGGGACAATGAGCAGTTCTTC.

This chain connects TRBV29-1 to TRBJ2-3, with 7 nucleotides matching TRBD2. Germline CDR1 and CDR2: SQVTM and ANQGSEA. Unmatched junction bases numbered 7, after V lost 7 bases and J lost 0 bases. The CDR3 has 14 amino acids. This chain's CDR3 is CSAAGVSSTDTQYF. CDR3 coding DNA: TGCAGCGCCGCGGGGGTTTCTAGCACAGATACGCAGTATTTT.

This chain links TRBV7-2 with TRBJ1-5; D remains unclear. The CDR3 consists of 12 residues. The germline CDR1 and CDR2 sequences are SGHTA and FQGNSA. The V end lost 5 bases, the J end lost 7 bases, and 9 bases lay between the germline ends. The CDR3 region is CASSLGVQPQHF. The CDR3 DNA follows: TGTGCCAGCAGCCTCGGGGTCCAGCCCCAGCATTTT.

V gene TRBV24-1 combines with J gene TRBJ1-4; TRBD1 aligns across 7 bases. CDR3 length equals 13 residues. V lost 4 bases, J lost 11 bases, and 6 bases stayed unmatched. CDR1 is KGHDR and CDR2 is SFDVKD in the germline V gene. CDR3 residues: CATSESDRDKLFF. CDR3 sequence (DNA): TGTGCCACCAGTGAGTCCGACAGGGATAAACTGTTTTTT.

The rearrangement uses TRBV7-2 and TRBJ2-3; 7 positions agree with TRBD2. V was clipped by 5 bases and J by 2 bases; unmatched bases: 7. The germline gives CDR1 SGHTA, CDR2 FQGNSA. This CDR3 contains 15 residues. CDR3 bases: TGTGCCAGCAGCCCCACTAGCGCCAACACAGATACGCAGTATTTT. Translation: CASSPTSANTDTQYF.

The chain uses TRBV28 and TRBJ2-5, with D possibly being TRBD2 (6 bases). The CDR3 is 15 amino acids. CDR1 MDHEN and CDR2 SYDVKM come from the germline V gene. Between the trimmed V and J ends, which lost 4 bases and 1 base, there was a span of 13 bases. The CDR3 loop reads CASSYLLGGQETQYF. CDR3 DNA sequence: TGTGCCAGCAGTTACTTATTGGGGGGCCAAGAGACCCAGTACTTC.

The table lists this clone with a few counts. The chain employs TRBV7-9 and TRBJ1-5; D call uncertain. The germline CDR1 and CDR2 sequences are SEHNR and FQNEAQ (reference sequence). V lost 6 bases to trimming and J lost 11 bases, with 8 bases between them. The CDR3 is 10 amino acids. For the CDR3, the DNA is TGTGCCAGCAGAAAGGAGGCCCAGCATTTT. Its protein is CASRKEAQHF. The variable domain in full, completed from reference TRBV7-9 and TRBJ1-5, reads DTGVSQNPRHKITKRGQNVTFRCDPISEHNRLYWYRQTLGQGPEFLTYFQNEAQLEKSRLLSDRFSAERPKGSFSTLEIQRTEQGDSAMYLCASRKEAQHFGDGTRLSIL.

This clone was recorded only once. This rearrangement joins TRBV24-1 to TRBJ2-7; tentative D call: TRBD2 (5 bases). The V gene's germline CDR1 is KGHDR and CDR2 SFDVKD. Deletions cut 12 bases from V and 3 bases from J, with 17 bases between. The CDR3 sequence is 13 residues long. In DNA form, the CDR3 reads TGTGCCTCTAGGGAGAACTGGAGCTACGAGCAGTACGTC. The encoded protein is CASRENWSYEQYV.

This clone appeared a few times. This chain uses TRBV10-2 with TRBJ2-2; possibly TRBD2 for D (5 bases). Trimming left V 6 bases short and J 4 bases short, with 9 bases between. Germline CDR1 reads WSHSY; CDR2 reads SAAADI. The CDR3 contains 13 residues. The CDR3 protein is CASSLLATGELFF. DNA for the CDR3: TGCGCCAGCAGCCTTCTAGCCACCGGGGAGCTGTTTTTT.

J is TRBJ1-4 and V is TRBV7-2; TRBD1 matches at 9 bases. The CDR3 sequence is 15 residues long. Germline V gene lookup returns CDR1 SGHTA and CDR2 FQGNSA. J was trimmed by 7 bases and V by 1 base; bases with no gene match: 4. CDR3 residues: CASSLDRGRGEKLFF. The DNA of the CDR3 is TGTGCCAGCAGCTTAGACAGGGGGCGCGGTGAAAAACTGTTTTTT.

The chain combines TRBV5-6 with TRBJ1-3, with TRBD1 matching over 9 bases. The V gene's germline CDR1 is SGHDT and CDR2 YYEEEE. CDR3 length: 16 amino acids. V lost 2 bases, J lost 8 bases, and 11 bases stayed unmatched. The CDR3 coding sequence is TGTGCCAGCAGCTTTGGGACAGGGTCATTCGGGGACACCATATATTTT. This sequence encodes CASSFGTGSFGDTIYF.

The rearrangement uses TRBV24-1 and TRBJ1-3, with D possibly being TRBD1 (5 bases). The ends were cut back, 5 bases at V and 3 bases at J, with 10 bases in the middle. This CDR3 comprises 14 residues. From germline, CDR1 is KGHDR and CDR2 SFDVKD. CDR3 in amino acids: CATSGGANGNTIYF. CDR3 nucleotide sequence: TGTGCCACCAGTGGCGGGGCAAATGGAAACACCATATATTTT.

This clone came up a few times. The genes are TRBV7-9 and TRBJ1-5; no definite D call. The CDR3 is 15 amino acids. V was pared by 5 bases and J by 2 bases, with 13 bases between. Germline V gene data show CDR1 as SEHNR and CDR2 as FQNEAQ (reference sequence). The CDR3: CASSRGSPGNQPQHF. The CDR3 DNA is TGTGCCAGCAGCCGCGGCAGTCCGGGCAATCAGCCCCAGCATTTT.

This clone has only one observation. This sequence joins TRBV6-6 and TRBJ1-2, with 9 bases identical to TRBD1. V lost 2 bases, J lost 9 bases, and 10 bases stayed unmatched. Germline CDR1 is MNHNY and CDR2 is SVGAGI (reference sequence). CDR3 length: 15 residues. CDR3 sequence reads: CASSYADRGSRRYTF. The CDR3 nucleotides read TGTGCCAGCAGTTACGCCGACAGGGGGTCTCGCCGCTACACCTTC.

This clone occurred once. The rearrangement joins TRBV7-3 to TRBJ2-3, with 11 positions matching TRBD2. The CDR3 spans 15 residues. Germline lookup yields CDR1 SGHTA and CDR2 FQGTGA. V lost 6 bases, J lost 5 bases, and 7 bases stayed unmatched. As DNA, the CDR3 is TGTGCCAGCAGTATAGCGGGGGGGCAGGTAGATACGCAGTATTTT. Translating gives CASSIAGGQVDTQYF.

The CDR3 DNA reads TGTGCCAGCAGTTACTATAGCGGGGGGGCCACAGATACGCAGTATTTT. It yields the protein CASSYYSGGATDTQYF. The gene calls are TRBV6-5 and TRBJ2-3, with 11 bases identical to TRBD2. The CDR3 has 16 residues. CDR1 is MNHEY and CDR2 is SVGAGI in the germline V gene. The junction had 2 bases not matched to a gene; V was cut back by 1 base and J by 2 bases.

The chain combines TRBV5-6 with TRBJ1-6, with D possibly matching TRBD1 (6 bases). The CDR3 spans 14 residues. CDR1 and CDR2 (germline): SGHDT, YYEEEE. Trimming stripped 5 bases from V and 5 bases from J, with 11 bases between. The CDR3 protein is CASRPTGNNSPLHF. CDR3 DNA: TGTGCCAGCAGGCCTACAGGGAATAATTCACCCCTCCACTTT.

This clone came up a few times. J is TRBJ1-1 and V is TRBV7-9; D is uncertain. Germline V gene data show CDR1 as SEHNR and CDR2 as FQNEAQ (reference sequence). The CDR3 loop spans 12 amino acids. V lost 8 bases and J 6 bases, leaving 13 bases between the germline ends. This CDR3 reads CASSPEIPEAFF. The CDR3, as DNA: TGTGCCAGCTCCCCGGAGATTCCTGAAGCTTTCTTT.

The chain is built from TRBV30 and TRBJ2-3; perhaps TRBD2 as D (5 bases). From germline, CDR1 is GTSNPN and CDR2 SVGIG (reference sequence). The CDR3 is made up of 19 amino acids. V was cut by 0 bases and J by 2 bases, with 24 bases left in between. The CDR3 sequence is CAWSVGIPLLAGVTDTQYF. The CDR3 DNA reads TGTGCCTGGAGTGTAGGGATCCCACTCCTAGCCGGGGTCACAGATACGCAGTATTTT.

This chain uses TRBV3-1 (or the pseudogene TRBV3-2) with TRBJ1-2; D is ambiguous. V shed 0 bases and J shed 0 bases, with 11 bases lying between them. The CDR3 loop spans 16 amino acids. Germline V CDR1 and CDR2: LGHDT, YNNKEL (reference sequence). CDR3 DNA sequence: TGTGCCAGCAGCCAAGATGGTAAAGCCGCTAACTATGGCTACACCTTC. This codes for CASSQDGKAANYGYTF.